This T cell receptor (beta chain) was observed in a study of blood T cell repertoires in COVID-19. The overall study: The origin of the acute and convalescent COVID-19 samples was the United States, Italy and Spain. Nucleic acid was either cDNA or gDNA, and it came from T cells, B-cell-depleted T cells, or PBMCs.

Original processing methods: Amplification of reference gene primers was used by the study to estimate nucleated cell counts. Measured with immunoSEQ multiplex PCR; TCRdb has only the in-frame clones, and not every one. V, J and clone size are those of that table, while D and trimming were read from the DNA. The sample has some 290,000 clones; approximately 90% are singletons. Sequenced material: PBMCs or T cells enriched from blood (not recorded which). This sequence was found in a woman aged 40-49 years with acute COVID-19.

CDR3 amino acids: CASSLAGTSGDIQYF. The CDR3, as DNA: TGTGCCAGCAGCTTAGCTGGGACTAGTGGGGACATTCAGTACTTC. The chain has TRBV7-9 and TRBJ2-4, with 8 positions matching TRBD2. Germline loops: CDR1 SEHNR, CDR2 FQNEAQ (reference sequence). V shed 0 bases, J shed 8 bases, and the junction held 6 bases outside the gene matches. The CDR3 length is 15 residues.